This entry is about one T cell receptor beta chain. As yet, its antigen is unknown. Trimming shortened V by 3 bases and J by 5 bases, and 7 bases separated the two germline ends. CDR3 length: 13 amino acids. This sample stems from a study of T cell responses to AZD1222 COVID-19 vaccine. Study-level results: All repertoire sampling was performed exclusively after the peak T cell response.

The method was immunoSEQ multiplex PCR; TCRdb's version includes in-frame clones alone and lacks a portion of them. Here the sample spans around 100,000 clones, more than 70% being singletons. The V gene is TRBV12-3 or TRBV12-4, the J gene TRBJ1-4; D is uncertain. The sequence came from an adult who received the AZD1222 COVID-19 vaccine. The sequenced sample was peripheral blood, obtained 28 days after the second AZD1222 dose. The CDR3 region has the DNA TGTGCCAGCAGTTTGGCTGGAAATGAAAAACTGTTTTTT. Protein: CASSLAGNEKLFF.